This is a list of T cell receptor beta chains from one sample in a study of regulatory T cells in long-lasting Graves disease. TCRdb re-called the multiplex PCR reads with MiXCR, one entry per CDR3 protein. The repertoire consists of fewer than 650,000 distinct CDR3 sequences, with approximately 15% occurring once and the leading ten covering 15% to 20%. These records were also assigned to another study, of T cells in Graves' hyperthyroidism and ophthalmopathy.

The sample here was peripheral blood mononuclear cells (PBMCs), taken at new diagnosis, from a patient treated with antithyroid drugs. These receptors all stem from a woman aged 30 to 39 with Graves disease. Both conserved end residues are part of each CDR3. The order of the fields is J gene, clone size, CDR3 length, D gene, V gene, CDR3 DNA, CDR3 protein. A D gene is named only where the DNA matches it firmly. Expanded clones are given a class, and other clones once, few, many or no size at all.

j_call: TRBJ1-6; clone_size: NA; cdr3_length: 12; d_call: NA; v_call: TRBV5-4; cdr3_nt: TGTGCCAGCAGCGGAAATAATTCACCCCTCCACTTT; cdr3_aa: CASSGNNSPLHF
j_call: TRBJ1-5; clone_size: many; cdr3_length: 13; d_call: TRBD1; v_call: TRBV6-1; cdr3_nt: TGTGCCAGCAGTCGGACAGGTTATCAGCCCCAGCATTTT; cdr3_aa: CASSRTGYQPQHF
j_call: TRBJ1-6; clone_size: few; cdr3_length: 15; d_call: NA; v_call: TRBV30; cdr3_nt: TGTGCCTGGAGTGTACCTGGACGGAATAATTCACCCCTCCACTTT; cdr3_aa: CAWSVPGRNNSPLHF
j_call: TRBJ2-7; clone_size: NA; cdr3_length: 13; d_call: NA; v_call: TRBV10-3; cdr3_nt: TGTGCCTGCCGGCCGGGAACCACCTACGAGCAGTACTTC; cdr3_aa: CACRPGTTYEQYF
j_call: TRBJ2-3; clone_size: NA; cdr3_length: 16; d_call: NA; v_call: TRBV7-2; cdr3_nt: TGTGCCAGCAGCCAACCTAGGTCCTCTAGCACAGATACGCAGTATTTT; cdr3_aa: CASSQPRSSSTDTQYF
j_call: TRBJ2-5; clone_size: NA; cdr3_length: 13; d_call: TRBD1; v_call: TRBV11-2; cdr3_nt: TGTGCCAGCAGAAACAGGGGAGAAGAGACCCAGTACTTC; cdr3_aa: CASRNRGEETQYF
j_call: TRBJ1-1; clone_size: many; cdr3_length: 14; d_call: NA; v_call: TRBV18; cdr3_nt: TGTGCCAGCTCACCCCAGGACACGAACACTGAAGCTTTCTTT; cdr3_aa: CASSPQDTNTEAFF
j_call: TRBJ1-1; clone_size: many; cdr3_length: 14; d_call: NA; v_call: TRBV30; cdr3_nt: TGTGCCTGGAACCGGGGTGGGGCGAACACTGAAGCTTTCTTT; cdr3_aa: CAWNRGGANTEAFF
j_call: TRBJ2-7; clone_size: NA; cdr3_length: 16; d_call: TRBD1; v_call: TRBV3-1; cdr3_nt: TGTGCCAGCAGCCAACCAAGAGGGGACAGGGGGCGCGAGCAGTACTTC; cdr3_aa: CASSQPRGDRGREQYF
j_call: TRBJ2-1; clone_size: many; cdr3_length: 14; d_call: NA; v_call: TRBV7-2; cdr3_nt: TGTGCCAGCAGCTTTAAGAGCTCCTACAATGAGCAGTTCTTC; cdr3_aa: CASSFKSSYNEQFF
j_call: TRBJ1-1; clone_size: many; cdr3_length: 15; d_call: TRBD1; v_call: TRBV24-1; cdr3_nt: TGTGCCACCAGTGACGCCGGACAGGTGGACACTGAAGCTTTCTTT; cdr3_aa: CATSDAGQVDTEAFF
j_call: TRBJ2-2; clone_size: NA; cdr3_length: 14; d_call: NA; v_call: TRBV29-1; cdr3_nt: TGCAGCGGTATCTCAGGTTCCCGCACCGGGGAGCTGTTTTTT; cdr3_aa: CSGISGSRTGELFF
j_call: TRBJ1-1; clone_size: many; cdr3_length: 13; d_call: NA; v_call: TRBV7-8; cdr3_nt: TGTGCCAGCAGCCGACAGTCGTACACTGAAGCTTTCTTT; cdr3_aa: CASSRQSYTEAFF